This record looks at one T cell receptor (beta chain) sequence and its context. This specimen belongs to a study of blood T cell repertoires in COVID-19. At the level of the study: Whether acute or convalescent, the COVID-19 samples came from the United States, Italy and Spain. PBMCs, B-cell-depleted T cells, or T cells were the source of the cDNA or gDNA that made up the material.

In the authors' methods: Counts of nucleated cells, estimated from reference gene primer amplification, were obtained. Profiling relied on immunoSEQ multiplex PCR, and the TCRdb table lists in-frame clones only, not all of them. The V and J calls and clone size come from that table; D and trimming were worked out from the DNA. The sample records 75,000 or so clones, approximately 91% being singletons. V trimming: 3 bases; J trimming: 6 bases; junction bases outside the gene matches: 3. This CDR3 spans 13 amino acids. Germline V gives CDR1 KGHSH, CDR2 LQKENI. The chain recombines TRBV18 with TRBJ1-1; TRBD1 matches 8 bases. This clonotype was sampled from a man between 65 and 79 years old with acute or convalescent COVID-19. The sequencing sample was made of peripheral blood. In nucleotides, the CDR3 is TGTGCCAGCTCACCGGGACAGGAGGCTGAAGCTTTCTTT. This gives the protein CASSPGQEAEAFF.